This record looks at one T cell receptor (beta chain) sequence and its context. It lacks a known antigen. One base away there is no much larger clone; base qualities are not given. The CDR3, cysteine through phenylalanine, is 16 amino acids long. Only the CDR3 portion is preserved as DNA: 48 bases, with reading frame beginning at the first base. For CDR1 and CDR2, the germline V gene lists SGHTA and FQGTGA. The V end gives up 0 bases and the J end 7 bases, leaving 8 bases in the junction not matched to a gene. This sample is drawn from a study of cytomegalovirus exposure and HLA in healthy donors (dated by TCRdb to the late 2010s). Study-level background: An earlier analysis of some 600 of the donors reported 276 Gb of sequence data and 117 million unique TCR beta sequences obtained from about 200 million T cells. An early release that covered about 600 HLA-typed donors contained approximately 300 gigabases of sequencing data and roughly 84 million unique TCR sequences. Of the 300 to 400 genotyped donors, 81% fell in the genetic ancestry cluster associated with self-reported Caucasian donors. The study aimed to test whether cataloging public T cell receptors could reveal signatures of past pathogen exposure. Using immunosequencing, the study profiled T cell repertoires from some 670 subjects and related those repertoires to cytomegalovirus serostatus. Besides the first cohort of roughly 640 subjects, a separate validation cohort made up of 95 to 150 different subjects was used. To predict cytomegalovirus infection status, the study brought together high-throughput TCR immunosequencing, statistical association of individual TCRs with disease status, and machine learning. A later analysis re-analyzed previously published TCR beta repertoires from hundreds of donors and added high-resolution HLA genotyping to study TCR occurrence patterns. Rather than drawing on any new phenotypic data, the later analysis identified candidate immune exposures from TCR beta sequences and the way those sequences occurred across donors. An earlier analysis of about 620 of the donors applied high-throughput TCR beta sequencing to assess whether each TCR beta V gene segment acted as functional or pseudogenic. Donor age, sex, ethnicity and CMV serostatus were compiled alongside the repertoire data. A later genetic analysis took genome-wide SNP genotypes for about 55% of the roughly 700 donors and used that subset as a discovery cohort. Every repertoire in the discovery cohort had been generated on one and the same sequencing platform. Class I and class II HLA loci were covered by the typing at four-digit resolution. The number of typed donors differed by locus: roughly 629-640 for A, B, C, DRB1 and DQB1; roughly 510 for DQA1; fewer than 610 for DPA1; and roughly 450 for DPB1. Four or five DR-DQ haplotypes were handled as single units for association and clustering because linkage in the cohort was strong. Among 398 genotyped donors of the cohort, an average of about 220,000 unique TCR beta nucleotide sequences was sequenced per donor, of which 15% to 20% were non-productive.

The library was prepared using the immunoSEQ multiplex PCR assay. The multiplex PCR relied on a mix of 60 forward primers for TCR Vbeta segments and 13 reverse primers for TCR Jbeta segments. Amplification of the CDR3 region of rearranged TCR beta genes was performed with a multiplex PCR assay on genomic DNA. The Illumina HiSeq System was used to sequence the amplified TCR beta libraries as 87-base-pair reads. The original pipeline was this. In a later analysis, roughly 80 million unique TCR beta chains were counted across the 500 to 850 repertoires, and about 9.9 million of these chains were shared by at least two donors. A nearest-neighbor algorithm error-corrected the raw reads and collapsed the reads into unique sequences, merging closely related sequences to remove PCR and sequencing errors. CDR3 sequences were aligned to IMGT reference sequences to assign V, D and J gene segments. Each retained sequence needed at least a six-nucleotide match to both a V gene segment and a J gene segment. Rearrangements were classified as productive when the CDR3 lacked stop codons and remained in frame with V and J, and all other rearrangements were classified as non-productive. CDR3 was defined according to IMGT convention as the region running from the second conserved V-encoded cysteine to the conserved J-encoded phenylalanine. The earlier analysis of some 600 of the donors excluded sequences that lacked an unambiguous match to a single V gene segment. In an earlier analysis of around 600 of the donors, V segments were called functional above 56.7% productive rearrangements and were called segregating when the between-donor standard deviation exceeded 5%. A statistical classification framework was developed to diagnose cytomegalovirus status using the catalog of TCR beta chain sequences. V and J gene assignment, in a later analysis, came from comparing TCR nucleotide sequences with IMGT/GENE-DB human TR gene sequences. The TCRdist pipeline was used in a later analysis to assign CDR3 sequences and most-parsimonious VDJ recombination scenarios. In a later analysis, each TCR beta chain was defined by its CDR3 amino acid sequence together with its V-gene family, and reads without a unique V-gene family were excluded. As a way to deal with suspected cross-contamination and a sequencing artifact, a later analysis dropped approximately 590 nucleotide sequences that were highly shared and had low generation probability. In a later analysis, a clonal expansion index was calculated for each public chain from normalized within-repertoire ranks of inferred template counts. A later analysis computed generation probabilities with a VDJ recombination model fitted to out-of-frame rearrangements, and checked the results against IGoR. A later analysis scored TCR-TCR, TCR-HLA and TCR-CMV co-occurrence with hypergeometric tests, applying a repertoire-size bias correction to TCR pairs. To estimate false discovery rates, a later analysis permuted the HLA or CMV assignments 20 times. In a later analysis, co-occurring TCRs were grouped using DBSCAN, with TCRdist sequence similarity added in when clustering inside HLA-allele-positive subsets. Repertoires with fewer than 30,000 or more than 120,000 public chains were left out of co-occurrence clustering, as were five repertoires with anomalous nucleotide sharing. In TCRdb, the immuneACCESS table is reduced to in-frame sequences with V and J assigned. These tables do not hold every clone; where another copy was compared, an unresolved V gene accounts for under half, and the others remain unexplained. The DNA was the basis for D and trimming; V, J and clone size are from that table. For this sample there are 100,000 or so clones; about 83% appear just once. 5% to 6.5% of the sample belongs to the ten largest clones.

The cohort consisted of 650 to 850 healthy bone marrow donors. At the time of sampling, every cohort member was nominally healthy, though immune exposures that went unrecorded were likely present. The donor was CMV seronegative and was included in the group of several hundred seronegative cohort members. Every donor gave a peripheral blood sample, and the peripheral blood mononuclear cells from that sample were used for TCR beta sequencing. Genomic DNA extraction from the blood cell samples was performed with the Qiagen DNeasy Blood Extraction Kit. Paper-wide results and their limitations: A later analysis reported that several top co-occurrence clusters appeared linked to parvovirus B19, influenza, CMV and Epstein-Barr virus. The study listed 164 TCR beta chains as associated with cytomegalovirus. Three of the identified cytomegalovirus-associated TCR beta chains were confirmed in vitro to be specific for cytomegalovirus antigens. Because some donors lacked HLA typing at each locus, the association tests relied only on the typed subset. A later analysis found that HLA-associated TCR beta chains were more clonally expanded and had lower generation probabilities than equally common non-associated chains. Linkage disequilibrium might explain the correlated functional status among segregating V segments, but an unknown experimental factor could not be ruled out. A later analysis found that most CMV-associated TCR beta chains appeared HLA-restricted, with HLA associations seemingly driven largely by CMV exposure. A group of highly shared sequence variants was considered likely to be a technical artifact of the sequencing pipeline. Across donors, most TCR sequences were observed very rarely, whereas some public TCRs were present in many individuals. An association between a missense DCLRE1C variant and V-gene and J-gene trimming of TCR beta chains was found in a later genetic analysis and replicated in an independent cohort. Because counts were too low, seventeen rarely observed V segments, including chromosome 9 orphons, were left out of the earlier analysis of 587 of the donors. In both the original and validation cohorts, the classifier was reported to diagnose cytomegalovirus status with high specificity and sensitivity. Broadly in line with IMGT annotations, most TCR beta V segments showed up in productive rearrangements about 90% or about 30% of the time in an earlier analysis of around 550 of the donors. The authors suggested that the approach could potentially be generalized to other disease states and immunological phenotypes. When HLA alleles, especially DR and DQ, strongly co-occurred, attributing TCR associations to individual alleles was difficult. At a false discovery rate of 0.05, a later analysis linked some 17,000 TCR beta sequences to specific HLA alleles. According to a later analysis, TCR association rates differed among HLA loci, with DRB1 alleles showing the most associated TCRs and HLA-C alleles showing the fewest. The 87-base-pair reads could not distinguish some IMGT-functional V segments, including TRBV6-2 and TRBV6-3, so those segments were excluded. A further reported finding was that TCR beta sequences accurately predicted the HLA-A and HLA-B alleles for most subjects in the first cohort. The cohort was sequenced for TCR beta chains only, and without alpha or paired-chain data the features that could be detected were limited. Presence/absence analyses assumed roughly uniform sequencing depth across donors, an assumption that may not hold. Immune exposure information for the cohort was limited to CMV serostatus. According to a later genetic analysis, donors in an Asian-associated ancestry cluster had fewer N-insertions in productive TCRs than the approximately 670-donor mean.

The sample taken for sequencing was PBMCs. The chain couples TRBV7-3 to TRBJ2-2, and 7 junction bases match TRBD1. This clonotype originated in a man between 18 and 35 years old in good health and CMV-seronegative. The CDR3 reads CASSLTVGQAVGELFF. At the DNA level, the sequence is TGTGCCAGCAGCTTAACCGTAGGACAGGCGGTCGGGGAGCTGTTTTTT.